These 23 T cell receptor beta chains came from one sample sequenced in a study of T cell responses to AZD1222 COVID-19 vaccine. Produced via immunoSEQ multiplex PCR; TCRdb's table is partial and in-frame only. The sample lists roughly 150,000 clones; roughly 88% were seen once. Sequencing used peripheral blood, obtained 28 days after the second AZD1222 dose. The receptors come from an adult who received the AZD1222 COVID-19 vaccine.

The rearrangement uses TRBV15 and TRBJ1-4, with 9 bases identical to TRBD1. V shed 3 bases and J 6 bases; nucleotides not matched to a gene: 5. The V gene's germline CDR1 is LNHNV and CDR2 YYDKDF (reference sequence). This CDR3 is 15 amino acids long. DNA of the CDR3: TGTGCCACCAGCAGTTCGCGACAGGGGGATGAAAAACTGTTTTTT. Its protein is CATSSSRQGDEKLFF.

This chain links TRBV6-6 with TRBJ1-1, with D tentatively TRBD1 (5 bases). Trimming removed 0 bases from V and 3 bases from J, with 11 bases in between. Germline V gene sequence: CDR1 MNHNY, CDR2 SVGAGI (reference sequence). The CDR3 is 15 residues long. This CDR3 is CASSYSRQQDTEAFF. CDR3 coding DNA: TGTGCCAGCAGTTACTCGCGACAGCAGGACACTGAAGCTTTCTTT.

The genes are TRBV2 and TRBJ1-3; TRBD1 aligns across 7 bases. The CDR3 is 15 amino acids. Germline CDR1 SNHLY, CDR2 FYNNEI. J gave up 2 bases and V 6 bases, and 7 bases lay outside the gene matches. This chain's CDR3 is CASSVDRNTGNTIYF. The CDR3 bases are TGTGCCAGCAGCGTGGACAGGAACACTGGAAACACCATATATTTT.

V is TRBV3-1 (or the pseudogene TRBV3-2) and J is TRBJ1-5, with D possibly being TRBD1 (5 bases). CDR1 is LGHDT and CDR2 is YNNKEL in the germline V gene (reference sequence). The CDR3 consists of 15 residues. Trimming removed 2 bases at V and 12 bases at J, with 20 bases between. CDR3 sequence: CASSQSTSQGRSQHF. In DNA form, the CDR3 reads TGTGCCAGCAGCCAATCCACCAGTCAGGGACGGAGCCAGCATTTT.

The chain combines TRBV7-9 with TRBJ2-5; D is perhaps TRBD1 (6 bases). The germline V gene has CDR1 SEHNR and CDR2 FQNEAQ (reference sequence). Trimming pared 6 bases from V and 1 base from J, leaving 9 bases between. CDR3 length: 13 residues. DNA for the CDR3: TGTGCCAGCAGGGCAGGGGTCCAAGAGACCCAGTACTTC. Protein sequence: CASRAGVQETQYF.

The chain links TRBV19 to TRBJ1-3; 7 positions agree with TRBD1. V lost 5 bases to trimming and J lost 0 bases; unmatched junction nucleotides: 10. The CDR3 is 17 amino acids. Germline V lookup: CDR1 LNHDA, CDR2 SQIVND (reference sequence). The CDR3 DNA reads TGTGCCAGTAGTCTACGGACAGGCACCCTCTCTGGAAACACCATATATTTT. It specifies CASSLRTGTLSGNTIYF.

The table lists this clone with a few counts. The rearrangement joins TRBV12-3 or TRBV12-4 to TRBJ1-1; D ambiguous. The V end was cut by 1 base, the J end by 0 bases, with 3 bases between. This CDR3 comprises 13 residues. CDR3 sequence reads: CASSLGMNTEAFF. CDR3 DNA: TGTGCCAGCAGTTTAGGGATGAACACTGAAGCTTTCTTT.

The gene calls are TRBV5-3 and TRBJ2-5, with 11 bases aligning to TRBD2. TRBV5-3 is recorded as an ORF, its role being uncertain. The CDR3 has 17 residues. J lost 5 bases, V lost 3 bases, and 12 bases had no gene match. CDR3 sequence reads: CARSYRLAGPPGETQYF. CDR3 coding DNA: TGTGCCAGAAGCTACAGACTAGCGGGGCCACCCGGGGAGACCCAGTACTTC.

This sequence joins TRBV10-1 and TRBJ2-3, with 9 bases that match TRBD2. With 3 bases clipped from V and 7 bases from J, the junction kept 11 bases outside the gene matches. Germline CDR1 WNHNN, CDR2 SYGVQD (reference sequence). This CDR3 is built from 16 residues. CDR3 nucleotide sequence: TGCGCCAGCAGTGAACGGCTAGCGGGACCCACGAATACGCAGTATTTT. Translation: CASSERLAGPTNTQYF.

The rearrangement links TRBV5-1 to TRBJ2-3; 7 bases align to TRBD2. The germline V gene encodes CDR1 SGHRS and CDR2 YFSETQ. The CDR3 contains 17 residues. With 4 bases clipped from V and 3 bases from J, the junction kept 14 bases outside the gene matches. CDR3 bases: TGCGCCAGCAGCCCTTGGGGTGGCGGGAGAGCTACAGATACGCAGTATTTT. Amino acids: CASSPWGGGRATDTQYF. Variable domain in full (rest from reference TRBV5-1 and TRBJ2-3): KAGVTQTPRYLIKTRGQQVTLSCSPISGHRSVSWYQQTPGQGLQFLFEYFSETQRNKGNFPGRFSGRQFSNSRSEMNVSTLELGDSALYLCASSPWGGGRATDTQYFGPGTRLTVL.

CDR3 protein: CASSLRGPYNSPLHF. CDR3 in DNA: TGTGCCAGCAGTTTGAGGGGGCCCTATAATTCACCCCTCCACTTT. The V call is TRBV7-3, the J call TRBJ1-6; 7 bases agree with TRBD1. CDR1 and CDR2 from the germline V gene are SGHTA and FQGTGA. The CDR3 is 15 amino acids. The V and J ends lost 6 bases and 2 bases, in that order; junction bases with no gene match: 4. Together with reference TRBV7-3 and TRBJ1-6, the CDR3 gives the full variable domain: GAGVSQTPSNKVTEKGKYVELRCDPISGHTALYWYRQSLGQGPEFLIYFQGTGAADDSGLPNDRFFAVRPEGSVSTLKIQRTERGDSAVYLCASSLRGPYNSPLHFGNGTRLTVT.

The table lists this clone with a few counts. The chain combines TRBV19 with TRBJ2-5, with D possibly being TRBD2 (7 bases). V was trimmed by 3 bases and J by 3 bases, leaving 14 bases between them. This CDR3 is 15 amino acids long. Germline V gene lookup returns CDR1 LNHDA and CDR2 SQIVND (reference sequence). Here the CDR3 DNA reads TGTGCCAGTAGTATCGGGGGAGGGGGTGAAGAGACCCAGTACTTC. Its translation: CASSIGGGGEETQYF.

The genes are TRBV2 and TRBJ2-5; maybe TRBD2 (6 bases). Per the germline V gene, CDR1 is SNHLY and CDR2 is FYNNEI. CDR3 length: 12 amino acids. V lost 8 bases and J lost 2, with 9 bases in between. The DNA for the CDR3 is TGTGCCAGCCGGGGGTATCAAGAGACCCAGTACTTC. As protein: CASRGYQETQYF. Combining the CDR3 with reference TRBV2 and TRBJ2-5 gives the whole variable domain EPEVTQTPSHQVTQMGQEVILRCVPISNHLYFYWYRQILGQKVEFLVSFYNNEISEKSEIFDDQFSVERPDGSNFTLKIRSTKLEDSAMYFCASRGYQETQYFGPGTRLLVL.

This clone was counted once. The chain employs TRBV2 and TRBJ1-4, with D perhaps TRBD1 (6 bases). CDR1 SNHLY and CDR2 FYNNEI come from the germline V gene. The CDR3 consists of 14 residues. Deletions cut 4 bases from V and 3 bases from J, with 9 bases between. CDR3 bases: TGTGCCAGCAGTGGCTGGACAGCTAATGAAAAACTGTTTTTT. Translated: CASSGWTANEKLFF.

The chain combines TRBV6-5 with TRBJ1-2; no clear D. The CDR3 totals 13 residues. V lost 10 bases and J 7 bases, leaving 19 bases between the germline ends. Germline V CDR1 and CDR2: MNHEY, SVGAGI. This CDR3 reads CATPTRRVTGYTF. The CDR3 coding sequence is TGTGCCACACCGACCCGTCGGGTCACTGGCTACACCTTC.

V is TRBV19 and J is TRBJ1-1; 7 bases agree with TRBD1. This CDR3 comprises 14 residues. Germline values: CDR1 LNHDA, CDR2 SQIVND (reference sequence). V shed 7 bases, J shed 1 base, and the junction held 6 bases outside the gene matches. The CDR3 is CASIPDRRNTEAFF. The CDR3 region has the DNA TGTGCCAGTATCCCGGACAGGCGGAACACTGAAGCTTTCTTT.

The DNA for the CDR3 is TGTGCCAGCAGGGGGAGCGGTCAGCCCCAGCATTTT. Its translation: CASRGSGQPQHF. The chain has TRBV12-3 or TRBV12-4 and TRBJ1-5, with D hard to call. The CDR3 is 12 residues long. Trimming removed 6 bases at V and 6 bases at J, with 9 bases between.

The rearrangement links TRBV21-1 to TRBJ1-2. TRBV21-1 is a pseudogene segment. The CDR3 extends over 17 amino acids. The CDR3 nucleotides read TGTGCCAGCAGCAAAGTTAGGACACCCGAGGGTTCGGATGGCTACACCTTC. It translates to CASSKVRTPEGSDGYTF.

The J gene is TRBJ1-3, the V gene TRBV5-1; TRBD1 might be the D (5 bases). Per germline, CDR1 SGHRS and CDR2 YFSETQ. V was shortened by 4 bases and J by 0 bases, with 11 bases between the two germline ends. The CDR3 runs to 15 residues. CDR3 loop: CASSRDAGSGNTIYF. CDR3 DNA: TGCGCCAGCAGCCGGGACGCTGGCTCTGGAAACACCATATATTTT. Based on the CDR3 plus reference TRBV5-1 and TRBJ1-3, the full variable domain is KAGVTQTPRYLIKTRGQQVTLSCSPISGHRSVSWYQQTPGQGLQFLFEYFSETQRNKGNFPGRFSGRQFSNSRSEMNVSTLELGDSALYLCASSRDAGSGNTIYFGEGSWLTVV.

The V and J genes are TRBV6-6 and TRBJ1-2, with 7 bases aligning to TRBD1. CDR3 size: 12 residues. V shed 10 bases and J 2 bases; nucleotides not matched to a gene: 4. Germline assignment: CDR1 MNHNY and CDR2 SVGAGI (reference sequence). In DNA form, the CDR3 reads TGTGCCACCAGGGGGACAAACTATGGCTACACCTTC. Translating it yields CATRGTNYGYTF.

This chain uses TRBV5-4 with TRBJ2-3, with D perhaps matching TRBD2 (6 bases). Trimming stripped 3 bases from V and 2 bases from J, with 19 bases between. The CDR3 is 17 residues long. The germline CDR1 and CDR2 sequences are SGHNT and YYREEE (reference sequence). As DNA, the CDR3 is TGTGCCAGCAGCTGGAGGCGAGGAGGGTCGAACACAGATACGCAGTATTTT. Protein product: CASSWRRGGSNTDTQYF.

The CDR3 sequence is CASSLRSGNTIYF. CDR3 DNA: TGTGCCAGCAGCCTTCGCTCTGGAAACACCATATATTTT. This chain links TRBV5-4 with TRBJ1-3; D gene unclear. The V gene lost 4 bases and the J gene lost 0 bases, with 5 bases spanning the gap. The CDR3 runs 13 residues. Germline V gene data show CDR1 as SGHNT and CDR2 as YYREEE (reference sequence). Full variable domain (missing parts from reference TRBV5-4 and TRBJ1-3): ETGVTQSPTHLIKTRGQQVTLRCSSQSGHNTVSWYQQALGQGPQFIFQYYREEENGRGNFPPRFSGLQFPNYSSELNVNALELDDSALYLCASSLRSGNTIYFGEGSWLTVV.

The J gene is TRBJ1-2, the V gene TRBV6-5, with a weak D call TRBD1 (5 bases). V was pared by 2 bases and J by 1 base, with 8 bases between. CDR1 and CDR2 from the germline V gene are MNHEY and SVGAGI. The CDR3 loop spans 14 amino acids. The chain's CDR3 is CASSYEGLNYGYTF. The CDR3 region has the DNA TGTGCCAGCAGTTACGAGGGGCTTAACTATGGCTACACCTTC.